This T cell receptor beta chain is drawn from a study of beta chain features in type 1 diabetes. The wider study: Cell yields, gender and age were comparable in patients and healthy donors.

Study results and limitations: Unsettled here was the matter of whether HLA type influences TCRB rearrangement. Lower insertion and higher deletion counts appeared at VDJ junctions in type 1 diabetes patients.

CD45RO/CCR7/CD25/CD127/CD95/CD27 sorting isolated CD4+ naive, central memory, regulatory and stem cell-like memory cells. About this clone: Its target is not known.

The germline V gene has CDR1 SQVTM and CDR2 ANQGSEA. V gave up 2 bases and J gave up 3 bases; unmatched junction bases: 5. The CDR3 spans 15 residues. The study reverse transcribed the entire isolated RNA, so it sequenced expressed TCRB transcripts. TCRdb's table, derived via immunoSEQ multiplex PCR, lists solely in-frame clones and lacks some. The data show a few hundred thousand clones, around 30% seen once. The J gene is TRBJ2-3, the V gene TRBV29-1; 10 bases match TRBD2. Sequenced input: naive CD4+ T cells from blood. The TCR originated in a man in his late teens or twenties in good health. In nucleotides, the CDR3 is TGCAGCGTTGAACGAGCGGGAGGGTGGACAGATACGCAGTATTTT. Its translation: CSVERAGGWTDTQYF.